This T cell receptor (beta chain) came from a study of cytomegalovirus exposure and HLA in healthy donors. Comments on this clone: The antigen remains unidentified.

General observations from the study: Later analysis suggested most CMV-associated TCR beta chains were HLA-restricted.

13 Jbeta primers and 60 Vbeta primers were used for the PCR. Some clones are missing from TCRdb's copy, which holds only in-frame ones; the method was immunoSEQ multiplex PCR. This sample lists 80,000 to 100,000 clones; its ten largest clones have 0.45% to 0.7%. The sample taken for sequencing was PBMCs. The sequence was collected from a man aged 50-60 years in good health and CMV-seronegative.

This chain's CDR3 is CSVGDREDYGYTF. The CDR3 DNA is TGCAGCGTGGGGGACAGGGAAGACTATGGCTACACCTTC. V usage is TRBV29-1 and J usage is TRBJ1-2, with 9 bases fitting TRBD1. Per germline, CDR1 SQVTM and CDR2 ANQGSEA. Trimming took 6 bases from V and 3 from J; bases not matched to a gene: 5. The CDR3 is made up of 13 amino acids.